These 14 T cell receptor beta chains were all obtained from the same sample, sequenced in a study of identical twins. In TCRdb, the 5' RACE reads were re-called with MiXCR into one record per CDR3 protein. The data contain some 600,000 distinct CDR3 sequences, roughly 7.2% of them singletons. These records were also assigned to another study, of yellow fever vaccine responses in identical twins.

Specimen: PBMCs. These receptors were taken from a woman in her late teens or twenties in good health.

A few counts support this clonotype. The V call is TRBV28, the J call TRBJ2-7; 8 bases match TRBD2. Trimming took 6 bases from V and 7 from J; bases not matched to a gene: 14. The CDR3 runs 15 residues. Germline values: CDR1 MDHEN, CDR2 SYDVKM. CDR3 coding DNA: TGTGCCAGCAGCCTTGCCGGGACTAGGTCGTGGGAGCAGTACTTC. This encodes CASSLAGTRSWEQYF.

This clonotype showed up just a few times. The chain combines TRBV7-8 with TRBJ1-2; no definite D call. V shed 2 bases and J shed 6 bases, with 10 bases lying between them. CDR3 length: 13 amino acids. Germline V gene sequence: CDR1 SGHVS, CDR2 FQNEAQ. The CDR3 reads CASSLWGGNGYTF. The CDR3 bases are TGTGCCAGCAGCTTATGGGGAGGGAATGGCTACACCTTC.

This clonotype was observed many times. DNA of the CDR3: TGTGCCAGCAGCTTATCGGGCGGGGATGAAAAACTGTTTTTT. Translated, it gives CASSLSGGDEKLFF. This chain uses TRBV7-8 with TRBJ1-4; no firm D call. CDR3 length: 14 residues. The V end was cut by 2 bases, the J end by 6 bases, with 10 bases between. Germline CDR1 is SGHVS and CDR2 is FQNEAQ.

In its sample, this clonotype was seen many times. The chain carries TRBV18 and TRBJ2-7; 10 nucleotides line up with TRBD1. The V gene's germline CDR1 is KGHSH and CDR2 LQKENI. V lost 5 bases and J lost 2; bases outside the gene matches: 3. CDR3 size: 14 residues. Here the CDR3 DNA reads TGTGCCAGCTCAGACAGGGGGCCGACCTACGAGCAGTACGTC. It yields the protein CASSDRGPTYEQYV.

Worth noting for this clonotype: It may be a read error: a sequence one base away is much more abundant. The rearrangement uses TRBV20-1 and TRBJ2-3; 8 bases line up with TRBD2. The CDR3 sequence is 17 residues long. Germline V lookup: CDR1 DFQATT, CDR2 SNEGSKA (reference sequence). The CDR3 reads CCARDLPLRGEEDTQYF. CDR3 bases: TGCTGTGCTAGAGATCTCCCTCTGCGGGGGGAGGAAGATACGCAGTATTTT.

This clonotype was observed a handful of times. J is TRBJ2-7 and V is TRBV12-3 or TRBV12-4; D unclear. Trimming took 4 bases from V and 4 from J, leaving 17 bases between them. CDR3 length: 15 amino acids. The CDR3 bases are TGTGCCAGCAGTTCAGCATTAATCGCGAGGTACGAGCAGTACTTC. Protein sequence: CASSSALIARYEQYF.

This clonotype showed up just a few times. V usage is TRBV2 and J usage is TRBJ2-3; 9 bases map to TRBD2. Losses at the gene ends were 6 bases for V and 5 bases for J; bases not matched to a gene: 3. In germline, CDR1 is SNHLY, CDR2 FYNNEI. CDR3 length equals 13 residues. The CDR3 DNA reads TGTGCCAGCAGAGCGGGAGGCGGAGATACGCAGTATTTT. Translating gives CASRAGGGDTQYF.

The chain recombines TRBV28 with TRBJ2-1; TRBD2 matches at 10 bases. V was clipped by 5 bases and J by 8 bases; unmatched bases: 9. The CDR3 is 15 residues long. Per germline, CDR1 MDHEN and CDR2 SYDVKM. In nucleotides, the CDR3 is TGTGCCAGCAGTCCTAGCGGGAGACAATTCGATGAGCAGTTCTTC. Amino acids: CASSPSGRQFDEQFF.

The sample holds a few counts of this clonotype. The chain combines TRBV6-1 with TRBJ1-6; D gene uncertain. The CDR3 contains 13 residues. In germline, CDR1 is MNHNS, CDR2 SASEGT. V was pared by 5 bases and J by 9 bases, with 11 bases between. CDR3 in amino acids: CASSPGWGSPLHF. The CDR3, as DNA: TGTGCCAGCAGTCCGGGGTGGGGTTCACCCCTCCACTTT.

The sample holds many counts of this clonotype. The V gene is TRBV3-1, the J gene TRBJ1-1; weak D call: TRBD1 (5 bases). V lost 0 bases to trimming and J lost 11 bases, with 19 bases between them. Germline CDR1 reads LGHDT; CDR2 reads YNNKEL (reference sequence). This CDR3 spans 15 amino acids. CDR3 residues: CASSQDGGVGMEAFF. The CDR3 DNA sequence: TGTGCCAGCAGCCAAGATGGGGGGGTGGGCATGGAGGCTTTCTTT.

There are a few counts of this clonotype. J is TRBJ1-2 and V is TRBV28; D unclear. Trimming took 2 bases from V and 0 from J, leaving 13 bases between them. The CDR3 sequence is 16 residues long. CDR1 and CDR2 from the germline V gene are MDHEN and SYDVKM. In nucleotides, the CDR3 is TGTGCCAGCAGTTTAGTACGTAACAGTACTAACTATGGCTACACCTTC. It codes for CASSLVRNSTNYGYTF.

This clonotype showed up many times. The chain is built from TRBV6-5 and TRBJ2-1; TRBD1 or TRBD2 may be the D gene (5 bases each). The germline gives CDR1 MNHEY, CDR2 SVGAGI. The CDR3 runs 14 residues. Trimming took 2 bases from V and 7 from J, leaving 12 bases between them. Here the CDR3 reads CASSYVGTGNEQFF. CDR3 nucleotide sequence: TGTGCCAGCAGTTACGTCGGGACGGGGAATGAGCAGTTCTTC.

The chain has TRBV5-1 and TRBJ2-1; 10 positions match TRBD2. The CDR3 runs 17 residues. The junction had 6 bases not matched to a gene; V was cut back by 0 bases and J by 3 bases. Germline V gene data show CDR1 as SGHRS and CDR2 as YFSETQ. The CDR3 reads CASSLGNLAGVYNEQFF. The CDR3 DNA reads TGCGCCAGCAGCTTGGGCAACCTAGCGGGAGTCTACAATGAGCAGTTCTTC. The full variable domain, with the rest looked up from reference TRBV5-1 and TRBJ2-1, is KAGVTQTPRYLIKTRGQQVTLSCSPISGHRSVSWYQQTPGQGLQFLFEYFSETQRNKGNFPGRFSGRQFSNSRSEMNVSTLELGDSALYLCASSLGNLAGVYNEQFFGPGTRLTVL.

This clonotype was detected many times. The rearrangement links TRBV5-1 to TRBJ2-1; 8 bases map to TRBD2. The CDR3 sequence is 16 residues long. CDR1 is SGHRS and CDR2 is YFSETQ in the germline V gene. The V gene end was trimmed by 4 bases and the J gene end by 5 bases; junction bases not matched to a gene: 11. DNA of the CDR3: TGCGCCAGCAGCCTCGCCCCGGGACTAGACCACAATGAGCAGTTCTTC. This encodes CASSLAPGLDHNEQFF.